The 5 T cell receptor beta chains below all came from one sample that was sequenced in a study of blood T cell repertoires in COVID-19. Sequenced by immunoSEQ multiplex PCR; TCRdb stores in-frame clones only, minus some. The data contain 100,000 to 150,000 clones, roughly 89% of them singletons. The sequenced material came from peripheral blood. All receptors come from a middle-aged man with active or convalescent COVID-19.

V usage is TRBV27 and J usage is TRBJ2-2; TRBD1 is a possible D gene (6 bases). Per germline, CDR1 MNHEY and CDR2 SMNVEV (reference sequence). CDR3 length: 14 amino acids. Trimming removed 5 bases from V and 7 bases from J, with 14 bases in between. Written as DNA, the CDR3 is TGTGCCAGCAGTCTCGGACAGTTGGTCGGGGAGCTGTTTTTT. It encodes CASSLGQLVGELFF.

CDR3 sequence reads: CASNQSPGGHTEAFF. CDR3 DNA: TGTGCCAGCAACCAATCCCCAGGGGGACACACTGAAGCTTTCTTT. The chain combines TRBV2 with TRBJ1-1; 7 nucleotides match TRBD1. The CDR3 contains 15 residues. CDR1 is SNHLY and CDR2 is FYNNEI in the germline V gene. V lost 7 bases to trimming and J lost 3 bases; unmatched junction nucleotides: 11.

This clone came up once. CDR3 sequence reads: CASSMSQPSSGNTIYF. In nucleotides, the CDR3 is TGTGCCAGCTCAATGTCCCAGCCTAGCTCTGGAAACACCATATATTTT. The chain couples TRBV18 to TRBJ1-3; D is undetermined. This CDR3 has 16 amino acids. Trimming removed 5 bases from V and 0 bases from J, with 14 bases in between. Germline lookup yields CDR1 KGHSH and CDR2 LQKENI.

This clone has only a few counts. The CDR3 coding sequence is TGTGCCAGCAGTTACGCGGATTCACCCCTCCACTTT. Residues: CASSYADSPLHF. The chain combines TRBV6-5 with TRBJ1-6; D remains unclear. Germline loops: CDR1 MNHEY, CDR2 SVGAGI. V lost 2 bases to trimming and J lost 8 bases, with 4 bases between them. The CDR3 spans 12 residues.

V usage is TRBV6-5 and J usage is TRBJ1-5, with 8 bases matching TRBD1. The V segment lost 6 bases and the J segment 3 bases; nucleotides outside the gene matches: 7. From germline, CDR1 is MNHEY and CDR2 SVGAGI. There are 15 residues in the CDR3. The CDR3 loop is CASRSGQGTNQPQHF. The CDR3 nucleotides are TGTGCCAGCAGGTCAGGACAGGGAACCAATCAGCCCCAGCATTTT.